Following are 23 T cell receptor beta chains from one sample sequenced in a study. TCRdb recomputed calls from the RT-PCR reads with MiXCR, one row per CDR3 protein. Of 650,000 to 800,000 distinct CDR3 sequences in the sample, 14% were seen once. Sequenced sample: memory CD4+ T cells from blood. These receptors originate from a female donor in good health, serving as a healthy control.

J is TRBJ2-7 and V is TRBV11-2; 9 bases match TRBD1. Germline V gene sequence: CDR1 SGHAT, CDR2 FQNNGV. The CDR3 is 17 amino acids. The J segment lost 6 bases and the V segment lost 1 base, leaving 13 bases of the junction unmatched. CDR3 DNA: TGTGCCAGCAGCTTAGTCTTGCTCGGACAGGGGCTCGGCGAGCAGTACTTC. Encoded protein: CASSLVLLGQGLGEQYF. Drawing the rest from reference TRBV11-2 and TRBJ2-7, the complete variable domain is EAGVAQSPRYKIIEKRQSVAFWCNPISGHATLYWYQQILGQGPKLLIQFQNNGVVDDSQLPKDRFSAERLKGVDSTLKIQPAKLEDSAVYLCASSLVLLGQGLGEQYFGPGTRLTVT.

This clonotype was seen more than once but under ten times. CDR3 bases: TGTGCCAGCAGCGTAGTGGGGGCGGGGTACAATGAGCAGTTCTTC. Protein: CASSVVGAGYNEQFF. The gene calls are TRBV9 and TRBJ2-1, with D perhaps TRBD1 or TRBD2 (6 bases each). CDR1 is SGDLS and CDR2 is YYNGEE in the germline V gene. V was clipped by 0 bases and J by 4 bases, with 11 bases between them. The CDR3 contains 15 residues.

This rearrangement joins TRBV20-1 to TRBJ1-1; the match to TRBD1 covers 7 bases. V lost 3 bases to trimming and J lost 10 bases; unmatched junction nucleotides: 17. Per the germline V gene, CDR1 is DFQATT and CDR2 is SNEGSKA (reference sequence). The CDR3 is 15 amino acids. CDR3 amino acids: CSARASVQGFGGAFF. The DNA for the CDR3 is TGCAGTGCTAGGGCTAGCGTACAGGGGTTCGGAGGAGCTTTCTTT.

This clonotype was recorded many times. This sequence joins TRBV7-2 and TRBJ1-2, with a weak D call TRBD1 (5 bases). The CDR3 has 13 residues. Trimming cost V 5 bases and J 4 bases, with 11 bases left between them. Germline assignment: CDR1 SGHTA and CDR2 FQGNSA. CDR3 protein: CASSDDRRYGYTF. The CDR3 DNA follows: TGTGCCAGCAGCGATGACAGACGCTATGGCTACACCTTC.

This clonotype has just a few counts. The CDR3 loop reads CASSFGQAQGNEKLFF. In DNA, the CDR3 is TGCGCCAGCAGCTTCGGACAGGCCCAGGGTAATGAAAAACTGTTTTTT. V and J are TRBV5-1 and TRBJ1-4, with 7 bases fitting TRBD1. Trimming at V came to 2 bases and at J to 4 bases, leaving 8 bases not matched to a gene. Germline CDR1 reads SGHRS; CDR2 reads YFSETQ. The CDR3 runs to 16 residues.

This clonotype was seen many times. The chain couples TRBV5-1 to TRBJ2-7, with 8 bases that match TRBD1. This CDR3 is 12 amino acids long. Trimming took 4 bases from V and 9 from J; bases not matched to a gene: 6. CDR1 is SGHRS, CDR2 YFSETQ, per germline. In nucleotides, the CDR3 is TGCGCCAGCAGCACTGACAGGGGCCCGCAGTACTTC. It is translated as CASSTDRGPQYF.

This clonotype was detected a few times. The chain employs TRBV27 and TRBJ2-2; D is possibly TRBD1 (5 bases). The germline CDR1 and CDR2 sequences are MNHEY and SMNVEV (reference sequence). The CDR3 is 15 amino acids. The ends were cut back, 0 bases at V and 4 bases at J, with 9 bases in the middle. For the CDR3, the DNA is TGTGCCAGCAGTTTATCCAGGGTGGGCACCGGGGAGCTGTTTTTT. It encodes CASSLSRVGTGELFF.

This clonotype was seen more than once but under ten times. The V call is TRBV9, the J call TRBJ2-1; D is unclear. CDR1 SGDLS and CDR2 YYNGEE come from the germline V gene. V was cut by 4 bases and J by 2 bases, with 16 bases left in between. The CDR3 is 16 amino acids. CDR3 coding DNA: TGTGCCAGCAGCTCGATCCTTGTGCGTGCCTACAATGAGCAGTTCTTC. Amino acids: CASSSILVRAYNEQFF.

This clonotype was observed many times. The V gene is TRBV12-3 or TRBV12-4, the J gene TRBJ2-7; no clear D gene. Trimming took 8 bases from V and 2 from J, leaving 16 bases between them. The CDR3 is 14 amino acids. CDR3 sequence: CASGLVTVAYEQYF. In nucleotides, the CDR3 is TGTGCCAGCGGGCTCGTGACGGTAGCCTACGAGCAGTACTTC.

The rearrangement links TRBV9 to TRBJ1-4, with 8 positions matching TRBD1. V lost 4 bases to trimming and J lost 6 bases; unmatched junction nucleotides: 8. The germline gives CDR1 SGDLS, CDR2 YYNGEE. The length of the CDR3 is 15 residues. CDR3 in DNA: TGTGCCAGCAGCTTGCGGACAGGGAAGGATGAAAAACTGTTTTTT. Translation gives CASSLRTGKDEKLFF.

There are many counts of this clonotype. V usage is TRBV20-1 and J usage is TRBJ1-1; D is undetermined. Trimming took 5 bases from V and 6 from J, leaving 25 bases between them. The CDR3 totals 16 residues. Germline V gene lookup returns CDR1 DFQATT and CDR2 SNEGSKA (reference sequence). CDR3 in DNA: TGCAGTGCTGTACGGGAGCTCGGCAGGAAGAGGCCTGAAGCTTTCTTT. As protein: CSAVRELGRKRPEAFF.

This sequence joins TRBV27 and TRBJ2-3; TRBD1 matches at 10 bases. CDR3 length: 15 amino acids. The germline V gene has CDR1 MNHEY and CDR2 SMNVEV (reference sequence). V lost 8 bases, J lost 3 bases, and 8 bases stayed unmatched. CDR3: CASGTWDRGTDTQYF. In DNA form, the CDR3 reads TGTGCCAGCGGAACTTGGGACAGGGGAACAGATACGCAGTATTTT.

The chain couples TRBV5-1 to TRBJ1-6; possibly TRBD1 for D (5 bases). Trimming removed 2 bases at V and 0 bases at J, with 12 bases between. There are 17 residues in the CDR3. The germline V gene has CDR1 SGHRS and CDR2 YFSETQ. The DNA of the CDR3 is TGCGCCAGCAGCTTTATGCAGGGTAGCTCCTATAATTCACCCCTCCACTTT. This encodes CASSFMQGSSYNSPLHF.

The V gene is TRBV11-1, the J gene TRBJ2-3; D call uncertain. Trimming took 3 bases from V and 2 from J, leaving 9 bases between them. The CDR3 spans 14 residues. Germline V gives CDR1 SGHAT, CDR2 FQDESV (reference sequence). CDR3 in DNA: TGTGCCAGCAGCTTGTCCGTTCCCACAGATACGCAGTATTTT. Translation gives CASSLSVPTDTQYF.

This clonotype was picked up a small number of times. The CDR3: CSVRGQGPDEQYF. The CDR3 region has the DNA TGCAGCGTTCGAGGCCAGGGACCAGATGAGCAGTACTTC. V gene TRBV29-1 combines with J gene TRBJ2-7; D possibly uses TRBD1 or TRBD2 (5 bases each). In germline, CDR1 is SQVTM, CDR2 ANQGSEA. Trimming shortened V by 5 bases and J by 7 bases, and 18 bases separated the two germline ends. The CDR3 totals 13 residues.

Ten or more counts support this clonotype. The chain recombines TRBV5-1 with TRBJ1-3; 7 nucleotides align to TRBD1. Germline lookup yields CDR1 SGHRS and CDR2 YFSETQ. V dropped 0 bases and J dropped 0; count of bases not matched to a gene: 9. The CDR3 extends over 18 amino acids. DNA for the CDR3: TGCGCCAGCAGCTTGGTTTCCCCTTCAGGGGGCTCTGGAAACACCATATATTTT. Translating gives CASSLVSPSGGSGNTIYF.

This clonotype has just a few counts. V is TRBV4-3 and J is TRBJ2-2; a weak D match, TRBD1 (6 bases). The CDR3 covers 15 residues. Germline lookup yields CDR1 LGHNA and CDR2 YSLEER. Between the trimmed V and J ends, which lost 1 base and 7 bases, there was a span of 13 bases. The CDR3 DNA is TGCGCCAGCAGCCAAGGAACAGGGCAACTCGGGGAGCTGTTTTTT. This codes for CASSQGTGQLGELFF.

This clonotype has more than one count but fewer than ten. The chain employs TRBV12-3 or TRBV12-4 and TRBJ2-6; D unresolved. CDR3 length: 19 residues. Trimming shortened V by 3 bases and J by 0 bases, and 18 bases separated the two germline ends. The CDR3, as DNA: TGTGCCAGCAGTTTCAGGCAGACCCTTTTTTACTCTGGGGCCAACGTCCTGACTTTC. Translated: CASSFRQTLFYSGANVLTF.

This clonotype was observed at least ten times. This sequence joins TRBV5-6 and TRBJ2-7; D is perhaps TRBD2 (5 bases). Germline values: CDR1 SGHDT, CDR2 YYEEEE. The CDR3 is made up of 11 amino acids. V was cut by 4 bases and J by 6 bases, with 8 bases left in between. Here the CDR3 reads CASSNRGEQYF. CDR3 coding DNA: TGTGCCAGCAGCAACCGGGGCGAGCAGTACTTC.

This clonotype turned up a few times. The rearrangement uses TRBV4-1 and TRBJ1-5; a possible D gene is TRBD1 (5 bases). Per germline, CDR1 MGHRA and CDR2 YSYEKL. CDR3 size: 16 residues. V was shortened by 0 bases and J by 5 bases, with 14 bases between the two germline ends. Here the CDR3 DNA reads TGCGCCAGCAGCCAAGATCCTGTGGGGCGCGATCAGCCCCAGCATTTT. Amino acid sequence: CASSQDPVGRDQPQHF.

There are a few counts of this clonotype. The rearrangement joins TRBV5-1 to TRBJ2-7; tentative D call: TRBD1 (6 bases). Trimming removed 1 base from V and 1 base from J, with 15 bases in between. The length of the CDR3 is 16 residues. CDR1 is SGHRS, CDR2 YFSETQ, per germline. The CDR3 spells CASSLLEQGPSYEQYF. DNA for the CDR3: TGCGCCAGCAGCTTGTTGGAGCAGGGGCCATCCTACGAGCAGTACTTC.

This clonotype has ten or more counts. This chain joins TRBV20-1 and TRBJ2-1, with 8 bases identical to TRBD2. The V gene end was trimmed by 0 bases and the J gene end by 5 bases; junction bases not matched to a gene: 6. The germline CDR1 and CDR2 sequences are DFQATT and SNEGSKA (reference sequence). The CDR3 runs to 15 residues. The CDR3 reads CSARDLASGHNEQFF. In nucleotides, the CDR3 is TGCAGTGCTAGAGATCTGGCTAGCGGGCACAATGAGCAGTTCTTC.

This rearrangement joins TRBV20-1 to TRBJ2-2; possibly TRBD1 or TRBD2 for D (6 bases each). Trimming pared 6 bases from V and 1 base from J, leaving 12 bases between. The CDR3 is made up of 14 amino acids. Germline V CDR1 and CDR2: DFQATT, SNEGSKA (reference sequence). The CDR3 loop reads CSARRDKNTGELFF. The CDR3 bases are TGCAGTGCCAGGCGGGACAAGAACACCGGGGAGCTGTTTTTT.